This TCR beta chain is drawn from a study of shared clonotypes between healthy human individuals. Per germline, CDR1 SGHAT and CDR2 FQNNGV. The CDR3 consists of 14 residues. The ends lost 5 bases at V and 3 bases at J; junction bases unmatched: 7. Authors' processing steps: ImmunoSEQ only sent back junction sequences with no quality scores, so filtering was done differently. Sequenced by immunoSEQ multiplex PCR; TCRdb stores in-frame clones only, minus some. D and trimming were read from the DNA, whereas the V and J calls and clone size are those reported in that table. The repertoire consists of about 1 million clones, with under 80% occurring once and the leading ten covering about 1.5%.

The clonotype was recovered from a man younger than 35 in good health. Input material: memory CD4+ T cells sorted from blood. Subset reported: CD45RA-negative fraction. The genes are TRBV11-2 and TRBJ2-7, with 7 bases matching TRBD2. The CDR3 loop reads CASSAVASGYEQYF. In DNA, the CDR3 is TGTGCCAGCAGCGCGGTGGCTAGCGGCTACGAGCAGTACTTC.